This T cell receptor beta chain was retrieved from a study of T cell repertoires in cytomegalovirus infection (dated by TCRdb to between 2018 and 2020). Describing the broader study: Donor HLA type was relevant to the analysis, because carriage of CMV infection together with the matching HLA type was indicated by public TCR beta signatures. What the study reported, not specific to this receptor: In both this cohort and an independent roughly 350-donor cohort, the cumulative frequency of public TCR beta family members distinguished carriers of CMV infection plus the relevant HLA type. The ex vivo response was dominated by HLA-C-restricted CMV-specific TCR beta clonotypes, and the single most frequent clonotype in two of eight donors was supplied by these HLA-C-restricted clonotypes.

Reading from cysteine to phenylalanine, the CDR3 counts 17 amino acids. CDR3 DNA is the only sequence kept; it has 51 bases, read in frame from the first base. CDR1 and CDR2, per the germline V gene, are SGDLS and YYNGEE. Compared with germline, V lacks 0 bases and J lacks 4 bases; bases without a gene match: 7. The listed sequencing device is Illumina HiSeq 1500. TCRdb ran its own pipeline on the public reads, namely fastp trimming at Q25 and MiXCR clone calling, and kept in-frame beta chains. Rows with a matching CDR3 protein are joined into one entry that keeps the most common DNA and genes. The sample includes approximately 490,000 distinct CDR3 sequences, with roughly 10% observed a single time. The top ten clones comprise roughly 10% of the sample. With regard to this clonotype: Its antigen is currently not known. Per-nucleotide qualities are absent, and no much larger clonotype sits a single base away.

This TCR derives from a human donor in good health (CMV status not recorded). Some clones in this sample may be carry-over from other donors' samples. The chain is encoded by TRBV9 joined to TRBJ2-6; the junction holds 7 bases that match TRBD1. Sequenced sample: PBMCs. The DNA sequence is given as TGTGCCAGCAGCGTAGCAAGGGGGCCTGCGGGGGCCAACGTCCTGACTTTC. Its coded protein is CASSVARGPAGANVLTF.